This T cell receptor beta chain is from a study of T cell responses to AZD1222 COVID-19 vaccine. Libraries were prepared by immunoSEQ multiplex PCR; TCRdb keeps only in-frame clonotypes and omits some of them. The repertoire includes around 100,000 clones, approximately 90% of them detected once, and roughly 1.4% sits in the top ten. In germline, CDR1 is LNHNV, CDR2 YYDKDF (reference sequence). This CDR3 contains 15 residues. V gave up 0 bases and J gave up 3 bases, with 9 bases separating them. This receptor was taken from an adult in good health. The genes are TRBV15 and TRBJ1-5; no clear D gene. The sequenced sample was peripheral blood, obtained on day 0 of AZD1222 vaccination. The CDR3 sequence: CATSRDGGFNQPQHF. The CDR3 DNA reads as TGTGCCACCAGCAGAGATGGCGGTTTCAATCAGCCCCAGCATTTT. Complete variable domain (other parts from reference TRBV15 and TRBJ1-5): DAMVIQNPRYQVTQFGKPVTLSCSQTLNHNVMYWYQQKSSQAPKLLFHYYDKDFNNEADTPDNFQSRRPNTSFCFLDIRSPGLGDTAMYLCATSRDGGFNQPQHFGDGTRLSIL.